Below, one T cell receptor beta chain is given with its context. Its antigen is not known. The sample comes from a study of cytomegalovirus exposure and HLA in healthy donors. General study results and limits: On later analysis, the bulk of CMV-associated TCR beta chains appeared to be HLA-restricted. The availability of immune exposure information extended only to CMV serostatus.

Germline loops: CDR1 SEHNR, CDR2 FQNEAQ (reference sequence). With 5 bases removed from V and 7 bases from J, the gap between germline ends came to 23 bases. The CDR3 is made up of 16 amino acids. Nominally healthy donors were sampled, though unrecorded immune exposures were likely. Primers for the PCR totalled 60 Vbeta and 13 Jbeta. Original processing methods: A later analysis counted about 80 million unique TCR beta chains, around 11 million shared. Profiling relied on immunoSEQ multiplex PCR, and the TCRdb table lists in-frame clones only, not all of them. The V and J calls and clone size were taken over from that table, and D and trimming were inferred from the DNA. Found here are 150,000 to 200,000 clones, around three quarters of them singletons; the top ten hold 3.1%.

The chain uses TRBV7-9 and TRBJ2-5, with D maybe TRBD2 (7 bases). Sample: PBMCs. This clonotype was obtained from a woman between 40 and 55 years old in good health and CMV-seronegative. The CDR3 reads CASSPSLGGGPSTQYF. DNA for the CDR3: TGTGCCAGCAGCCCGTCCTTGGGCGGGGGCCCCTCGACCCAGTACTTC.